This entry lists 2 T cell receptor beta chains sequenced from one sample in a study of CD8+CD57+ T cells in acquired aplastic anemia. Genomic DNA acted as the template from which TCR beta VDJ combination and CDR3 sequence profiling were carried out. TCRdb ran MiXCR on the reads and lists one entry per CDR3 protein. The data contain about 180,000 distinct CDR3 sequences, less than 60% of them singletons. Flow cytometry had shown expanded CD8+CD57+ cells in the patients chosen for sequencing. Sequenced material: sorted CD4+, CD8+, or CD8+CD57+ T cells (not recorded which) from PBMCs. The receptors stem from a human donor with aplastic anemia.

A remark on this clonotype: A read error may explain this, as a much larger clone is one base away. The chain recombines TRBV12-3 or TRBV12-4 with TRBJ1-5, with a weak D call TRBD1 (6 bases). This CDR3 is built from 15 residues. The chain's CDR3 is CASGLRTGSNQPQHF. In nucleotides, the CDR3 is TGTGCCAGCGGTTTACGAACAGGGAGCAATCAGCCCCAGCATTTT.

This clonotype was counted only a few times. The junction departs from the called germline gene at one end, perhaps through a read error. This sequence joins TRBV2 and TRBJ1-1; D gene unclear. Looked up from germline, CDR1 is SNHLY and CDR2 is FYNNEI. The CDR3 contains 13 residues. For the CDR3, the DNA is TGTGCCATCAGTGAGCGACAGAACACTGAAGCTTTCTTT. The encoded protein is CAISERQNTEAFF.